The entry that follows covers one T cell receptor (beta chain) sequence. This record belongs to a study of blood T cell repertoires in COVID-19. Whole-study context: Samples representing acute and convalescent COVID-19 were sourced from the United States, Italy and Spain. Sources were T cells, B-cell-depleted T cells, or PBMCs; the material itself was cDNA or gDNA.

The assay was immunoSEQ multiplex PCR, and TCRdb's table has in-frame clones only and misses some. The table shows approximately 400,000 clones, with more than 70% occurring only once. From germline, CDR1 is MNHEY and CDR2 SMNVEV (reference sequence). The V and J ends lost 10 bases and 3 bases, in that order; junction bases with no gene match: 19. The CDR3 extends over 17 amino acids. Patients at the Seattle site were enrolled during active infection and followed longitudinally. The sequenced sample consisted of peripheral blood. V usage is TRBV27 and J usage is TRBJ2-3; TRBD2 aligns across 7 bases. This receptor was obtained from a woman between 50 and 59 years old with COVID-19, enrolled during active disease. CDR3 protein: CATSKGRAVLNTDTQYF. The CDR3 DNA follows: TGTGCCACCTCCAAGGGGAGGGCGGTCCTAAATACAGATACGCAGTATTTT.